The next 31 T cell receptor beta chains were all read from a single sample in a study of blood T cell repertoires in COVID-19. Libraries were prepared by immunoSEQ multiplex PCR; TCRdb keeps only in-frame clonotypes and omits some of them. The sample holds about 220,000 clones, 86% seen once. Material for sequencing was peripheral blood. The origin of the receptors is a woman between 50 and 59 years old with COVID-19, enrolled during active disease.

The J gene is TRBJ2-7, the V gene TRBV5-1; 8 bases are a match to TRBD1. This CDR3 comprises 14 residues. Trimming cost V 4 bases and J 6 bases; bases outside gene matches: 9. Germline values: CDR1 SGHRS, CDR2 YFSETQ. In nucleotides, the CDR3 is TGCGCCAGCAGCCCCCAGGGGGCCCAGGGCGAGCAGTACTTC. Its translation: CASSPQGAQGEQYF.

CDR3 DNA sequence: TGTGCCAGCAGTGAAAACCCCGGGGCGGGGTATTCACCCCTCCACTTT. This encodes CASSENPGAGYSPLHF. The chain is built from TRBV6-4 and TRBJ1-6, with TRBD1 as a possible D gene (5 bases). Trimming took off 3 bases at V and 8 bases at J, with 17 bases between the two ends. The CDR3 is 16 amino acids. CDR1 MRHNA and CDR2 SNTAGT come from the germline V gene.

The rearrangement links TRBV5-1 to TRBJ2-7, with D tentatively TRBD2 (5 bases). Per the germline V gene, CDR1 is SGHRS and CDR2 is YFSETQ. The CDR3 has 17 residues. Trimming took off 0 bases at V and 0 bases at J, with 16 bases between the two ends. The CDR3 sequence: CASSLVVPRGGSYEQYF. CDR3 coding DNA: TGCGCCAGCAGCTTGGTCGTTCCCCGGGGTGGCTCCTACGAGCAGTACTTC.

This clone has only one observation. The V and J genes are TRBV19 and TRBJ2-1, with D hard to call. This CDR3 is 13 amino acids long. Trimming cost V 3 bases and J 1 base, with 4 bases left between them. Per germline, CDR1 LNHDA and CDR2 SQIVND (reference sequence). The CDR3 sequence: CASSMTSYNEQFF. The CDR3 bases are TGTGCCAGTAGTATGACTTCCTACAATGAGCAGTTCTTC.

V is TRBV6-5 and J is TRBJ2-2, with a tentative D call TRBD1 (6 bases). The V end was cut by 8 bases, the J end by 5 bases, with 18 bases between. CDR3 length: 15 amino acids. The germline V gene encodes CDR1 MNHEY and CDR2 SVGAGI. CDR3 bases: TGTGCCAGCGTAGTCGCTGGGGGCTTAACCGGGGAGCTGTTTTTT. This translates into CASVVAGGLTGELFF.

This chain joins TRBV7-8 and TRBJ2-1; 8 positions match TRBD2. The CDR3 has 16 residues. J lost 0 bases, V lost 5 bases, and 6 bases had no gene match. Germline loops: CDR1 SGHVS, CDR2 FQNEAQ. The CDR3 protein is CASSAHTSGSYNEQFF. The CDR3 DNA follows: TGTGCCAGCAGCGCACACACTAGCGGCTCCTACAATGAGCAGTTCTTC.

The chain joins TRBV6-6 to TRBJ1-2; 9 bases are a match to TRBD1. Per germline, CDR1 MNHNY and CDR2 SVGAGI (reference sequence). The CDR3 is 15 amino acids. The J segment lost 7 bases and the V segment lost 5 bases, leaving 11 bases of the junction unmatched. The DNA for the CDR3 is TGTGCCAGCAGTCCCCTCGGACAGGGGAGTCGTGGCTACACCTTC. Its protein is CASSPLGQGSRGYTF.

For the CDR3, the DNA is TGTGCCACCAGCAGAGCAGGAGGGGGGGATGAAAAACTGTTTTTT. This encodes CATSRAGGGDEKLFF. The J gene is TRBJ1-4, the V gene TRBV15; tentatively, D is TRBD1 (6 bases). V shed 1 base and J shed 6 bases, with 12 bases lying between them. CDR3 length: 15 amino acids. Germline-derived CDR1 and CDR2 are LNHNV and YYDKDF (reference sequence).

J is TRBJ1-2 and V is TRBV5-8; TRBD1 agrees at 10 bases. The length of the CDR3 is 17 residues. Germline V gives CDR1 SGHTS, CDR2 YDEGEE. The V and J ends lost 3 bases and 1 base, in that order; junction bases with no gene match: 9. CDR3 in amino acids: CASSSRTDRGRNYGYTF. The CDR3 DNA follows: TGTGCCAGCAGCTCACGGACTGACAGGGGGCGTAACTATGGCTACACCTTC.

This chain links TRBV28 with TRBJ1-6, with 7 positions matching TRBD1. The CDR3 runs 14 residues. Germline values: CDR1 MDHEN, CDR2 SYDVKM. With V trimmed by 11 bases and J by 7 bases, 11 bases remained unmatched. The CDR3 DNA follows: TGTGCCGGAAGGGGGCGCGGCGTCAATTCACCCCTCCACTTT. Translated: CAGRGRGVNSPLHF. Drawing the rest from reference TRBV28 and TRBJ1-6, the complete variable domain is DVKVTQSSRYLVKRTGEKVFLECVQDMDHENMFWYRQDPGLGLRLIYFSYDVKMKEKGDIPEGYSVSREKKERFSLILESASTNQTSMYLCAGRGRGVNSPLHFGNGTRLTVT.

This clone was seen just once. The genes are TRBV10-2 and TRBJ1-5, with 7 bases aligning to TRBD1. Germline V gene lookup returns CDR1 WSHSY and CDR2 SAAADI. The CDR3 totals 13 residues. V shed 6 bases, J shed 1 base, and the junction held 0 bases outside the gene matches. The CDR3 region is CASRQGSNQPQHF. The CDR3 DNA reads TGCGCCAGCAGACAGGGGAGCAATCAGCCCCAGCATTTT.

This CDR3 is CAIRRGVSDSAPLHF. In nucleotides, the CDR3 is TGTGCCATCCGCAGGGGGGTGTCCGATTCTGCACCCCTCCACTTT. The genes are TRBV27 and TRBJ1-6; TRBD1 matches at 7 bases. The V segment lost 10 bases and the J segment 11 bases; nucleotides outside the gene matches: 17. Germline lookup yields CDR1 MNHEY and CDR2 SMNVEV (reference sequence). The CDR3 is 15 residues long.

CDR3 residues: CASSRQGAHTEAFF. The DNA of the CDR3 is TGTGCCAGCAGCCGACAGGGGGCACACACTGAAGCTTTCTTT. The chain carries TRBV5-6 and TRBJ1-1; 10 nucleotides line up with TRBD1. The germline gives CDR1 SGHDT, CDR2 YYEEEE. J lost 3 bases, V lost 4 bases, and 3 bases had no gene match. This CDR3 comprises 14 residues.

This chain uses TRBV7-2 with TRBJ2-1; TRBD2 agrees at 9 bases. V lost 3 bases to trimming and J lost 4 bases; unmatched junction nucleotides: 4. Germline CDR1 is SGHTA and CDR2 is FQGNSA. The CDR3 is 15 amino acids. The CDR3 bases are TGTGCCAGCAGCTTTAAAAGCGGGGGGTACAATGAGCAGTTCTTC. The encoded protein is CASSFKSGGYNEQFF.

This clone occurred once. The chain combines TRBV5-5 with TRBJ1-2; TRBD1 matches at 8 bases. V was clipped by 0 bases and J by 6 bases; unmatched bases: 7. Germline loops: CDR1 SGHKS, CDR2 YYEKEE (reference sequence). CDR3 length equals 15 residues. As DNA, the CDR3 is TGTGCCAGCAGCTTGGTATCGGACAGGGTGGATGGCTACACCTTC. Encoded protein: CASSLVSDRVDGYTF.

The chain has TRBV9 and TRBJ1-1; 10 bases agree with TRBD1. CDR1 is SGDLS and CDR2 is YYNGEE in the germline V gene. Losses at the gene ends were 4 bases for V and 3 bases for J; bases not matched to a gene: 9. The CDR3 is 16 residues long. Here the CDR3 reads CASSPLRDRGYTEAFF. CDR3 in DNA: TGTGCCAGCAGCCCTCTCCGGGACAGGGGCTACACTGAAGCTTTCTTT.

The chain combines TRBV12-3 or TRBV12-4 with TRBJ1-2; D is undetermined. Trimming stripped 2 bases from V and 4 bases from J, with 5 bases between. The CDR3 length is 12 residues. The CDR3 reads CASSLTAYGYTF. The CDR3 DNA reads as TGTGCCAGCAGTTTAACAGCCTATGGCTACACCTTC.

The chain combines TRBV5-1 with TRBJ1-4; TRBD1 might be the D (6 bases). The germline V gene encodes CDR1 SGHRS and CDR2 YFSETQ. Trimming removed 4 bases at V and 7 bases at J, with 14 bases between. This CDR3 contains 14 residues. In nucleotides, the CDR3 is TGCGCCAGCAGCCCGTCGCCAGGGGTTGAAAAACTGTTTTTT. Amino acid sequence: CASSPSPGVEKLFF.

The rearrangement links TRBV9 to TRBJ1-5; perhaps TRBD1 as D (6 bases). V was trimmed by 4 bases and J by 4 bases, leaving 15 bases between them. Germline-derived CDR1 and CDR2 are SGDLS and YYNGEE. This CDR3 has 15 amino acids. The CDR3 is CASSQGGNINQPQHF. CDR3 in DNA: TGTGCCAGCAGCCAAGGGGGTAACATAAATCAGCCCCAGCATTTT.

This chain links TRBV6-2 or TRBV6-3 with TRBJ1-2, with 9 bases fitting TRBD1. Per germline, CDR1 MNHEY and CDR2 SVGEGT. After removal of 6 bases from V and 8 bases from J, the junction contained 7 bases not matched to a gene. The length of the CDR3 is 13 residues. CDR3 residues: CASSPGTGSGYTF. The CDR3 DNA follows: TGTGCCAGCAGCCCCGGGACAGGGAGCGGCTACACCTTC.

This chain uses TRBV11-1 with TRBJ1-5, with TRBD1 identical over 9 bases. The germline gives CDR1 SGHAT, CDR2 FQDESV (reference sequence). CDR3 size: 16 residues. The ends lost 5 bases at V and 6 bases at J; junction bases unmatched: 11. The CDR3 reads CASSPKGTGLIQPQHF. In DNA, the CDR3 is TGTGCCAGCAGCCCCAAGGGGACAGGGTTAATTCAGCCCCAGCATTTT. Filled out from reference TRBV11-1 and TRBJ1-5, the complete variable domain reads EAEVAQSPRYKITEKSQAVAFWCDPISGHATLYWYRQILGQGPELLVQFQDESVVDDSQLPKDRFSAERLKGVDSTLKIQPAELGDSAMYLCASSPKGTGLIQPQHFGDGTRLSIL.

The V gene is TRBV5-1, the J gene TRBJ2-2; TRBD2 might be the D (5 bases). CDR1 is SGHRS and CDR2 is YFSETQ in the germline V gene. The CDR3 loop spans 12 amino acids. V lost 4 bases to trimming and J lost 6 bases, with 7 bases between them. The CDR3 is CASSVGAGELFF. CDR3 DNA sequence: TGCGCCAGCAGCGTGGGAGCCGGGGAGCTGTTTTTT.

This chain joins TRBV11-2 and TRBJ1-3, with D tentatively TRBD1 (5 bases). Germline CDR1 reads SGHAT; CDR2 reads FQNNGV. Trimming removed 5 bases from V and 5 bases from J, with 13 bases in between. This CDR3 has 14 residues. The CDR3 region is CASSLRRGRNTIYF. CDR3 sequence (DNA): TGTGCCAGCAGCCTGAGACGGGGGAGAAACACCATATATTTT.

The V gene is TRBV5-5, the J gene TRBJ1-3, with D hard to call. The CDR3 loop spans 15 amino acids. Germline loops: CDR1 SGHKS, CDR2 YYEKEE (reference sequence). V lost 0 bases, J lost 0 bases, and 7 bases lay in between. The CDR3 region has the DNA TGTGCCAGCAGCTTGGACAGCTACTCTGGAAACACCATATATTTT. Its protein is CASSLDSYSGNTIYF. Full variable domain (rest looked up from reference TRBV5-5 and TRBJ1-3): DAGVTQSPTHLIKTRGQQVTLRCSPISGHKSVSWYQQVLGQGPQFIFQYYEKEERGRGNFPDRFSARQFPNYSSELNVNALLLGDSALYLCASSLDSYSGNTIYFGEGSWLTVV.

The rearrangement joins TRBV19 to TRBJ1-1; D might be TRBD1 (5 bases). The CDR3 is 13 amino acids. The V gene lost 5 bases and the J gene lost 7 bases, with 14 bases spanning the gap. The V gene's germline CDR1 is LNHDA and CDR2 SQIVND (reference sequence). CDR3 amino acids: CASSPMWGDEAFF. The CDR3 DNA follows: TGTGCCAGTAGTCCCATGTGGGGGGATGAAGCTTTCTTT.

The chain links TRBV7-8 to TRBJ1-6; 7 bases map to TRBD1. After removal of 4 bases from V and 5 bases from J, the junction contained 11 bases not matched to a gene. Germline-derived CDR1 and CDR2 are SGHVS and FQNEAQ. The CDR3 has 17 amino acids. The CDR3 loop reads CASSSNRGLGHNSPLHF. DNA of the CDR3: TGTGCCAGCAGCTCAAACAGGGGATTGGGGCATAATTCACCCCTCCACTTT.

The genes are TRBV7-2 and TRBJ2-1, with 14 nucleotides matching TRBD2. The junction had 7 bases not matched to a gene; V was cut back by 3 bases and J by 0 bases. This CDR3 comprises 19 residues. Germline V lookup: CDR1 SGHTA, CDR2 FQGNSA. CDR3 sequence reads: CASSFPGTSGGSSYNEQFF. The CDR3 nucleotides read TGTGCCAGCAGCTTCCCCGGGACTAGCGGGGGTAGCTCCTACAATGAGCAGTTCTTC.

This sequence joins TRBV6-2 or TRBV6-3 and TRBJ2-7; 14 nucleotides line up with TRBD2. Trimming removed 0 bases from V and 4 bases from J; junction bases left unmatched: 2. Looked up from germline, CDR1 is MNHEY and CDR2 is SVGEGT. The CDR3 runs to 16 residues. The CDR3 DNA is TGTGCCAGCAGTTACTCGACTAGCGGGGGGGCGTACGAGCAGTACGTC. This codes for CASSYSTSGGAYEQYV.

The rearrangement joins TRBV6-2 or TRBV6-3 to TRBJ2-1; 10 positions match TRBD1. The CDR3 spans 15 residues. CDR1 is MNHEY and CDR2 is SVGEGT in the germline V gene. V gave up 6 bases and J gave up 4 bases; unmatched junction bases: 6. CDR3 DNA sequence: TGTGCCAGCAGCCCCGGGACAGGGGAATACAATGAGCAGTTCTTC. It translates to CASSPGTGEYNEQFF.

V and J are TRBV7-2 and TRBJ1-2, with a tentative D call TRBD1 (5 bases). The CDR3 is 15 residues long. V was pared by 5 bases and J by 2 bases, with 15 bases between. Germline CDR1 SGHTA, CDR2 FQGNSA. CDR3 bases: TGTGCCAGCAGCCCTCAGGGAGGGGCCAACTATGGCTACACCTTC. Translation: CASSPQGGANYGYTF.

The CDR3 nucleotides are TGTGCCAGCAGCCAAAGGGTGGGGGCTGATGGCTACACCTTC. This translates into CASSQRVGADGYTF. The V call is TRBV7-2, the J call TRBJ1-2; the D gene is possibly TRBD1 (6 bases). V was cut by 5 bases and J by 6 bases, with 16 bases left in between. Germline loops: CDR1 SGHTA, CDR2 FQGNSA. The CDR3 has 14 residues.